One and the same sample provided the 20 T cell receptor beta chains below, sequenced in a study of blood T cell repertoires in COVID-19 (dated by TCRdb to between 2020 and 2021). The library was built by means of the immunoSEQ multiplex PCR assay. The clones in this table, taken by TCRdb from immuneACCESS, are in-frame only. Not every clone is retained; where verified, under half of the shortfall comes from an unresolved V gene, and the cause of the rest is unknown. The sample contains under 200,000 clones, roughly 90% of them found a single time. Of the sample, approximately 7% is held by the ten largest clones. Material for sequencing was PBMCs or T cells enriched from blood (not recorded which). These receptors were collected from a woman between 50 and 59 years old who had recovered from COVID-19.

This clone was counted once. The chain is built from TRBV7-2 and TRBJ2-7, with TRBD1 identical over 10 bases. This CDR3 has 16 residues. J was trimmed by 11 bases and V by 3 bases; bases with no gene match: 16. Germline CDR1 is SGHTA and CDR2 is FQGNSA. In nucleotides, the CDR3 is TGTGCCAGCAGCTTTAACCAGGGACAGGGGAAAGTTATAGAGTACTTC. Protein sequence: CASSFNQGQGKVIEYF.

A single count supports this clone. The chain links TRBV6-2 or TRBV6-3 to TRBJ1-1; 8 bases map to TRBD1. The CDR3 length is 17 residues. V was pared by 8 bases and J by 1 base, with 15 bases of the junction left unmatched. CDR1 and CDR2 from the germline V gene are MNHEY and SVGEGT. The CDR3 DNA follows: TGTGCCAGCTGCCACCCTCTCCAGGGGGCGCAGAACACTGAAGCTTTCTTT. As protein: CASCHPLQGAQNTEAFF.

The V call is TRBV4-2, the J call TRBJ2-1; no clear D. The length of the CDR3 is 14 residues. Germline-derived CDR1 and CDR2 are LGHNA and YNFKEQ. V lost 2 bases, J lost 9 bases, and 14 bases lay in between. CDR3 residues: CASSQWVLDGEQFF. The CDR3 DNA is TGTGCCAGCAGCCAATGGGTTCTAGATGGTGAGCAGTTCTTC.

CDR3 nucleotides: TGTGCCATCAGTGAGTTTGGGGACACGGCCTACGAGCAGTACTTC. Amino acids: CAISEFGDTAYEQYF. The V and J genes are TRBV10-3 and TRBJ2-7, with TRBD1 as a possible D gene (6 bases). The length of the CDR3 is 15 residues. Germline CDR1 is ENHRY and CDR2 is SYGVKD. V was clipped by 1 base and J by 2 bases, with 12 bases between them.

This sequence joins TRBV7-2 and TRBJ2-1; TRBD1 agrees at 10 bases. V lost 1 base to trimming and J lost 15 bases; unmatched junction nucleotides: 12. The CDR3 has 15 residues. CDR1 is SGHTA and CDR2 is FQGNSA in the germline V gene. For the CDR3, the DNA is TGTGCCAGCAGCTTAGTGGTACGGGACAGGGGCCAAGGGTTCTTC. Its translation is CASSLVVRDRGQGFF.

CDR3 sequence: CSVANRSAFGMINEQFF. The CDR3 DNA is TGCAGCGTTGCCAACAGGAGTGCTTTCGGAATGATCAATGAGCAGTTCTTC. This chain joins TRBV29-1 and TRBJ2-1; tentative D call: TRBD1 (5 bases). Trimming took off 4 bases at V and 6 bases at J, with 25 bases between the two ends. The CDR3 has 17 residues. CDR1 and CDR2 from the germline V gene are SQVTM and ANQGSEA.

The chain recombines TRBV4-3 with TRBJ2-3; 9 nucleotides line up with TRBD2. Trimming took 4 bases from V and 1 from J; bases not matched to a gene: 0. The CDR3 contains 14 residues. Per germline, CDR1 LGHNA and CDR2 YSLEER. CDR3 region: CASSLAGGTDTQYF. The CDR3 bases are TGCGCCAGCAGCCTAGCGGGGGGCACAGATACGCAGTATTTT.

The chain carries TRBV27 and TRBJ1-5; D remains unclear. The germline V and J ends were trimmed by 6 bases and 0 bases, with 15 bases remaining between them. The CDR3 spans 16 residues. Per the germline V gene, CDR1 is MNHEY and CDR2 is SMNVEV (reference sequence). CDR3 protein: CASSDITRSSNQPQHF. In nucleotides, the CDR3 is TGTGCCAGCAGCGATATTACACGGAGTAGCAATCAGCCCCAGCATTTT.

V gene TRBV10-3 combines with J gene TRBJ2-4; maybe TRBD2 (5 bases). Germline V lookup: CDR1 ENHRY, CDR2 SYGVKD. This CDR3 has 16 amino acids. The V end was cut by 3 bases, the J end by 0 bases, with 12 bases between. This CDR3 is CAISDVGGLAKNIQYF. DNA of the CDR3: TGTGCCATCAGTGATGTCGGCGGACTAGCCAAAAACATTCAGTACTTC.

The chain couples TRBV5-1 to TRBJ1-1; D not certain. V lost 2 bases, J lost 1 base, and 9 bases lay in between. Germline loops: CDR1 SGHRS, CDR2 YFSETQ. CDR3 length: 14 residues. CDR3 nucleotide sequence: TGCGCCAGCAGCTTCTCCGCGGGGAACACTGAAGCTTTCTTT. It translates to CASSFSAGNTEAFF. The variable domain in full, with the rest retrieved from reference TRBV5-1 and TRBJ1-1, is KAGVTQTPRYLIKTRGQQVTLSCSPISGHRSVSWYQQTPGQGLQFLFEYFSETQRNKGNFPGRFSGRQFSNSRSEMNVSTLELGDSALYLCASSFSAGNTEAFFGQGTRLTVV.

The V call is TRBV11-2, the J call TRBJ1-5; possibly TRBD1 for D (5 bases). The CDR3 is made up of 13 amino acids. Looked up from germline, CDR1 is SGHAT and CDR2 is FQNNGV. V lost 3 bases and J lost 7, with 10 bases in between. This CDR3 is CASSLGGSQPQHF. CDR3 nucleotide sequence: TGTGCCAGCAGCTTGGGGGGAAGCCAGCCCCAGCATTTT.

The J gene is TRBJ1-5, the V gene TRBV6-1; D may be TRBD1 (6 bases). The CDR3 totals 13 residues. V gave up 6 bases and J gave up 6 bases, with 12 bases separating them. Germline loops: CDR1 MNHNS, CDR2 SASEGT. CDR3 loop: CASRVGGVQPQHF. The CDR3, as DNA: TGTGCCAGCAGGGTAGGGGGAGTTCAGCCCCAGCATTTT.

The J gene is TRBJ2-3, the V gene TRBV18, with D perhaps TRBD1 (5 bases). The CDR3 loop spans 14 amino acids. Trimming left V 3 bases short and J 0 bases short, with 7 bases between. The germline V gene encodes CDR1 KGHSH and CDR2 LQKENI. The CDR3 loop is CASSPGPSTDTQYF. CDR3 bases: TGTGCCAGCTCACCGGGGCCTAGCACAGATACGCAGTATTTT.

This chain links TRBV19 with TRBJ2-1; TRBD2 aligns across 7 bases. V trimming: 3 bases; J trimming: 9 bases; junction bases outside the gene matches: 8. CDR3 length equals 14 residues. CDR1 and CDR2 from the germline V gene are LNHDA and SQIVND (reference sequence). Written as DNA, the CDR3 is TGTGCCAGTAGTATCTCGGGAGGTTTGGGTGAGCAGTTCTTC. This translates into CASSISGGLGEQFF. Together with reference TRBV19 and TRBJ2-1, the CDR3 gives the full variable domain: DGGITQSPKYLFRKEGQNVTLSCEQNLNHDAMYWYRQDPGQGLRLIYYSQIVNDFQKGDIAEGYSVSREKKESFPLTVTSAQKNPTAFYLCASSISGGLGEQFFGPGTRLTVL.

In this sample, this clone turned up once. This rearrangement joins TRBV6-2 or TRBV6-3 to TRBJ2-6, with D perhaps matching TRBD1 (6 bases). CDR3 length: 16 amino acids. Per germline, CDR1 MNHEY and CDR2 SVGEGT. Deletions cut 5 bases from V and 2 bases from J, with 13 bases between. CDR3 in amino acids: CASSTLRQAGANVLTF. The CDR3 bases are TGTGCCAGCAGTACCCTTCGACAGGCTGGGGCCAACGTCCTGACTTTC.

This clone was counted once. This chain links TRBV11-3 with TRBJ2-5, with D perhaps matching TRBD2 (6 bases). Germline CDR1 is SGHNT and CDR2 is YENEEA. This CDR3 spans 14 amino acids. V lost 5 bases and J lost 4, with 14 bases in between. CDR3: CASSLSRGLETQYF. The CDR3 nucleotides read TGTGCCAGCAGCCTCTCAAGGGGACTAGAGACCCAGTACTTC.

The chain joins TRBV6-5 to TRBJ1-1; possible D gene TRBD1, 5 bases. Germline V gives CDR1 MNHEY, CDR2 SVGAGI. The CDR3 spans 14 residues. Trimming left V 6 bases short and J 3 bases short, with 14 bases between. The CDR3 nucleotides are TGTGCCAGCAGCGGGGGACGGGTGGACACTGAAGCTTTCTTT. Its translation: CASSGGRVDTEAFF.

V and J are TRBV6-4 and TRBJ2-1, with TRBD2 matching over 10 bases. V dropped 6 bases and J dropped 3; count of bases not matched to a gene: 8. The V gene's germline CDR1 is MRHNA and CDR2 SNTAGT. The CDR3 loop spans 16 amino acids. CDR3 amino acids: CASRRSSGGGYNEQFF. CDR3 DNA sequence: TGTGCCAGCAGACGATCTAGCGGGGGAGGCTACAATGAGCAGTTCTTC.

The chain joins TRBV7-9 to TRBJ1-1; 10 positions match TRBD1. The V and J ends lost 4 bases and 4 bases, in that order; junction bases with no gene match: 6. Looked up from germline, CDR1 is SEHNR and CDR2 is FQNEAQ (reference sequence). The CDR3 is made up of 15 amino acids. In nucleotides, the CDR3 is TGTGCCAGCAGCTCCCCCGGGACAGGGGTCACTGAAGCTTTCTTT. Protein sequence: CASSSPGTGVTEAFF.

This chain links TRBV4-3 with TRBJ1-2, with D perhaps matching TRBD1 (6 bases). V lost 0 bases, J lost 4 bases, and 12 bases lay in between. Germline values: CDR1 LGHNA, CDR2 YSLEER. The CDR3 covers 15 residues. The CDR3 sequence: CASSQDVQTGYGYTF. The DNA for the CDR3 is TGCGCCAGCAGCCAAGACGTCCAGACAGGCTATGGCTACACCTTC.